This entry describes one TCR beta chain. The data stem from a study of blood T cell repertoires in COVID-19. Study-level information: Nucleic acid was either cDNA or gDNA, and it came from T cells, B-cell-depleted T cells, or PBMCs.

Germline V gene data show CDR1 as LNHDA and CDR2 as SQIVND (reference sequence). Germline trimming cut 3 bases from V and 5 bases from J; bases unmatched to any gene: 9. The CDR3 extends over 16 amino acids. Clinical histories supplied by participants themselves formed the basis of cohort assignment. Exposed volunteers were people who met a COVID-19 case within 2 weeks before study entry. This table comes from immunoSEQ multiplex PCR, and its TCRdb copy is limited to in-frame clones, with some not included. The sample lists fewer than 250,000 clones; 85% to 90% were seen once. This rearrangement joins TRBV19 to TRBJ2-2; 7 bases line up with TRBD1. Source material: PBMCs or T cells enriched from blood (not recorded which). The clonotype comes from a man aged 45 to 65 who had been exposed to COVID-19. CDR3 sequence: CASSILGGDGTGELFF. For the CDR3, the DNA is TGTGCCAGTAGTATTTTAGGGGGCGATGGAACCGGGGAGCTGTTTTTT. Variable domain in full (rest from reference TRBV19 and TRBJ2-2): DGGITQSPKYLFRKEGQNVTLSCEQNLNHDAMYWYRQDPGQGLRLIYYSQIVNDFQKGDIAEGYSVSREKKESFPLTVTSAQKNPTAFYLCASSILGGDGTGELFFGEGSRLTVL.